This entry lists 26 T cell receptor beta chains sequenced from one sample in a study of identical twins' blood T cells (dated by TCRdb to the early 2010s). The library was made by 5' RACE. Sequencing was carried out with an Illumina Genome Analyzer IIx. TCRdb passed the public sequencing reads through fastp at Q25 and MiXCR, retaining productive beta sequences. Rows merge per CDR3 protein into single entries with the most common DNA and genes. This sample holds 300,000 to 450,000 distinct CDR3 sequences; 28% were observed only once. The top ten hold roughly 6.1% of the sample. Sequencing was done on a sample of PBMCs. The receptors were sampled from a woman aged 18-50 years in good health.

This rearrangement joins TRBV19 to TRBJ1-2; TRBD1 agrees at 10 bases. CDR1 and CDR2 from the germline V gene are LNHDA and SQIVND (reference sequence). Losses at the gene ends were 2 bases for V and 4 bases for J; bases not matched to a gene: 7. This CDR3 is built from 16 residues. The CDR3 reads CASSILGTGALYGYTF. As DNA, the CDR3 is TGTGCCAGTAGTATACTTGGGACAGGGGCGCTCTATGGCTACACCTTC.

This clonotype appeared a few times. This sequence joins TRBV7-8 and TRBJ1-1; D not resolved. The length of the CDR3 is 15 residues. Trimming took off 0 bases at V and 1 base at J, with 9 bases between the two ends. Per germline, CDR1 SGHVS and CDR2 FQNEAQ. CDR3 in amino acids: CASSLAGTRNTEAFF. Here the CDR3 DNA reads TGTGCCAGCAGCTTAGCCGGAACGCGGAACACTGAAGCTTTCTTT.

This rearrangement joins TRBV27 to TRBJ1-1; D may be TRBD1 (5 bases). This CDR3 is 14 amino acids long. Looked up from germline, CDR1 is MNHEY and CDR2 is SMNVEV (reference sequence). Between the trimmed V and J ends, which lost 7 bases and 1 base, there was a span of 13 bases. For the CDR3, the DNA is TGTGCCAGCAAAACCAGAGGGACGAACACTGAAGCTTTCTTT. Translated, it gives CASKTRGTNTEAFF.

The chain couples TRBV7-9 to TRBJ2-2, with 8 bases fitting TRBD2. Germline V gives CDR1 SEHNR, CDR2 FQNEAQ (reference sequence). V lost 5 bases and J lost 1; bases outside the gene matches: 6. The CDR3 is 16 residues long. This chain's CDR3 is CASSAPTSENTGELFF. The CDR3 nucleotides are TGTGCCAGCAGCGCCCCGACTAGCGAGAACACCGGGGAGCTGTTTTTT.

V is TRBV20-1 and J is TRBJ2-2; the D is unclear. Looked up from germline, CDR1 is DFQATT and CDR2 is SNEGSKA (reference sequence). This CDR3 region has 12 residues. V was trimmed by 6 bases and J by 3 bases, leaving 8 bases between them. This CDR3 reads CSAADYTGELFF. The CDR3 DNA reads TGCAGTGCCGCAGACTACACCGGGGAGCTGTTTTTT.

Details on this clonotype: The final CDR3 position lacks the conserved phenylalanine or tryptophan, pointing to a likely read error. The chain links TRBV19 to TRBJ1-4; 10 bases are a match to TRBD1. J gave up 7 bases and V 5 bases, and 7 bases lay outside the gene matches. Germline loops: CDR1 LNHDA, CDR2 SQIVND (reference sequence). There are 15 residues in the CDR3. The CDR3 here is CASSSTGTGVEKLFL. In nucleotides, the CDR3 is TGTGCCAGTAGTTCGACCGGGACAGGGGTTGAAAAACTGTTTCTT.

About this clonotype itself: Being one base from a much bigger clone, this may be a read error. CDR3: CASSKSRNTEAFF. CDR3 sequence (DNA): TGTGCCAGCAGCAAATCACGGAACACTGAAGCTTTCTTT. The V call is TRBV12-3 or TRBV12-4, the J call TRBJ1-1, with D unclear. Trimming took 6 bases from V and 1 from J, leaving 9 bases between them. The length of the CDR3 is 13 residues.

The chain is built from TRBV20-1 and TRBJ2-7; 12 positions agree with TRBD2. CDR3 length: 16 amino acids. Germline values: CDR1 DFQATT, CDR2 SNEGSKA (reference sequence). The trim removed 1 base at V and 3 bases at J, leaving 7 bases unmatched. In DNA form, the CDR3 reads TGCAGTGCTAGAGGCGGACTAGCGGGGCACTACTACGAGCAGTACTTC. Translation gives CSARGGLAGHYYEQYF.

In this sample, this clonotype turned up a few times. V and J are TRBV7-9 and TRBJ1-5, with D possibly TRBD1 on 5 matching bases. The CDR3 totals 16 residues. The V and J ends lost 0 bases and 2 bases respectively, with 11 bases between them. From germline, CDR1 is SEHNR and CDR2 FQNEAQ (reference sequence). As DNA, the CDR3 is TGTGCCAGCAGCTTAGCAGGGGCATGGGGCAATCAGCCCCAGCATTTT. Protein sequence: CASSLAGAWGNQPQHF.

The rearrangement uses TRBV20-1 and TRBJ2-7, with TRBD2 as a possible D gene (6 bases). The CDR3 totals 17 residues. Trimming took off 0 bases at V and 1 base at J, with 19 bases between the two ends. CDR1 is DFQATT, CDR2 SNEGSKA, per germline (reference sequence). CDR3 sequence (DNA): TGCAGTGCTAGAGATGAATTTTTGATCAGCGGGTCCTACGAGCAGTACTTC. Protein sequence: CSARDEFLISGSYEQYF.

The CDR3, as DNA: TGTGCCAGCAGGACAGGGGGCGACACCGGGGAGCTGTTTTTT. It is translated as CASRTGGDTGELFF. The genes are TRBV6-2 or TRBV6-3 and TRBJ2-2; 10 bases line up with TRBD1. Germline-derived CDR1 and CDR2 are MNHEY and SVGEGT. Unmatched junction bases numbered 1, after V lost 6 bases and J lost 3 bases. The CDR3 consists of 14 residues.

This clonotype has only a few counts. The rearrangement links TRBV20-1 to TRBJ1-4, with 9 bases identical to TRBD1. V lost 0 bases to trimming and J lost 7 bases; unmatched junction nucleotides: 15. This CDR3 has 18 amino acids. The germline V gene has CDR1 DFQATT and CDR2 SNEGSKA (reference sequence). The CDR3 reads CSARETTGTGIDSEKLFF. The DNA for the CDR3 is TGCAGTGCTAGAGAAACCACCGGGACAGGGATTGATAGTGAAAAACTGTTTTTT.

The rearrangement joins TRBV27 to TRBJ1-2; D unresolved. Per the germline V gene, CDR1 is MNHEY and CDR2 is SMNVEV (reference sequence). The CDR3 has 15 residues. V lost 0 bases, J lost 4 bases, and 12 bases lay in between. CDR3 DNA: TGTGCCAGCAGTTTATCGAACGCCGGGCTCTATGGCTACACCTTC. Amino acid sequence: CASSLSNAGLYGYTF.

The chain combines TRBV20-1 with TRBJ2-5; D is uncertain. V was pared by 3 bases and J by 3 bases, with 8 bases between. Germline V gene lookup returns CDR1 DFQATT and CDR2 SNEGSKA (reference sequence). CDR3 length equals 12 residues. CDR3 protein: CSASDKKETQYF. CDR3 nucleotides: TGCAGTGCTAGTGACAAGAAAGAGACCCAGTACTTC.

J is TRBJ2-2 and V is TRBV11-2, with D unclear. Trimming left V 1 base short and J 0 bases short, with 12 bases between. The CDR3 runs 17 residues. Germline-derived CDR1 and CDR2 are SGHAT and FQNNGV. In nucleotides, the CDR3 is TGTGCCAGCAGCTTAGGGTCGTGGTTATCGAACACCGGGGAGCTGTTTTTT. Its translation: CASSLGSWLSNTGELFF.

V and J are TRBV29-1 and TRBJ2-5; possibly TRBD2 for D (5 bases). CDR1 is SQVTM, CDR2 ANQGSEA, per germline. V was trimmed by 7 bases and J by 3 bases, leaving 15 bases between them. The CDR3 sequence is 13 residues long. The CDR3 nucleotides read TGCAGCGCTGAGGGAGTCGGTAAAGAGACCCAGTACTTC. Encoded protein: CSAEGVGKETQYF.

The genes are TRBV5-1 and TRBJ1-1; D remains ambiguous. Germline lookup yields CDR1 SGHRS and CDR2 YFSETQ. Trimming removed 7 bases at V and 0 bases at J, with 4 bases between. The CDR3 consists of 11 residues. The CDR3 is CASHMNTEAFF. CDR3 coding DNA: TGCGCCAGCCATATGAACACTGAAGCTTTCTTT.

CDR3 coding DNA: TGTGCCAGCAGGGATTGGGGGCGTAGCAATCAGCCCCAGCATTTT. Its protein product is CASRDWGRSNQPQHF. This chain joins TRBV6-1 and TRBJ1-5, with D possibly being TRBD1 (6 bases). Trimming took 6 bases from V and 0 from J, leaving 12 bases between them. The CDR3 totals 15 residues. The germline V gene encodes CDR1 MNHNS and CDR2 SASEGT.

This clonotype was picked up many times. This chain links TRBV28 with TRBJ2-4, with 11 bases identical to TRBD2. With V trimmed by 5 bases and J by 3 bases, 9 bases remained unmatched. Germline V gene lookup returns CDR1 MDHEN and CDR2 SYDVKM. The CDR3 is 17 residues long. In nucleotides, the CDR3 is TGTGCCAGCAGTCCCGGGGGGCTAGCGGGGGGCAAAAACATTCAGTACTTC. Translation gives CASSPGGLAGGKNIQYF.

For the CDR3, the DNA is TGTGCCAGCAGCTCCCAGGGGGGTCCCTACAATGAGCAGTTCTTC. It codes for CASSSQGGPYNEQFF. The chain is built from TRBV7-9 and TRBJ2-1; D may be TRBD1 (7 bases). The CDR3 has 15 residues. V dropped 4 bases and J dropped 2 bases, with 12 bases sitting between them. Germline V lookup: CDR1 SEHNR, CDR2 FQNEAQ (reference sequence).

V and J are TRBV14 and TRBJ1-2; a weak D match, TRBD1 (5 bases). The germline gives CDR1 SGHDN, CDR2 FVKESK. V gave up 0 bases and J gave up 12 bases, with 14 bases separating them. The CDR3 has 13 residues. CDR3 amino acids: CASSQDLRTKNTF. The CDR3 nucleotides are TGTGCCAGCAGCCAAGATCTTCGGACAAAGAACACCTTC.

The chain is built from TRBV7-6 and TRBJ2-1; no firm D call. Trimming removed 2 bases from V and 5 bases from J, with 10 bases in between. This CDR3 spans 14 amino acids. The germline V gene encodes CDR1 SGHVS and CDR2 FNYEAQ. CDR3 sequence reads: CASSLWSPDNEQFF. As DNA, the CDR3 is TGTGCCAGCAGCTTATGGAGTCCGGACAATGAGCAGTTCTTC.

As concerns this clonotype: Because it lacks the conserved phenylalanine or tryptophan at the end, this CDR3 is likely a read error. The gene calls are TRBV10-3 and TRBJ2-5; D may be TRBD1 (5 bases). CDR1 and CDR2 (germline): ENHRY, SYGVKD. V lost 8 bases, J lost 2 bases, and 12 bases lay in between. The CDR3 is 13 amino acids. The CDR3 DNA sequence: TGTGCCATCGGAAAGACAGTGCAAGAGACCCAGTACTTA. Amino acid sequence: CAIGKTVQETQYL.

The table lists this clonotype with a few counts. V usage is TRBV5-1 and J usage is TRBJ1-1; D is possibly TRBD1 (5 bases). Trimming took off 4 bases at V and 1 base at J, with 14 bases between the two ends. This CDR3 is 15 amino acids long. Looked up from germline, CDR1 is SGHRS and CDR2 is YFSETQ. The CDR3 reads CASSVGRGANTEAFF. The CDR3 DNA follows: TGCGCCAGCAGCGTGGGACGGGGCGCGAACACTGAAGCTTTCTTT.

For the CDR3, the DNA is TGTGCCAGCAGCGAACTAGCGAGTGAGCAGTTCTTC. Protein product: CASSELASEQFF. This sequence joins TRBV7-9 and TRBJ2-1; 7 bases line up with TRBD2. J was trimmed by 9 bases and V by 5 bases; bases with no gene match: 4. This CDR3 region has 12 residues. The germline gives CDR1 SEHNR, CDR2 FQNEAQ (reference sequence).

There are a few counts of this clonotype. This chain uses TRBV28 with TRBJ1-4, with D unresolved. The V end was cut by 7 bases, the J end by 0 bases, with 15 bases between. The germline V gene encodes CDR1 MDHEN and CDR2 SYDVKM. This CDR3 region has 16 residues. The CDR3 nucleotides read TGTGCCAGCAAAGGCCGGGATGGGGCAACTAATGAAAAACTGTTTTTT. Translation: CASKGRDGATNEKLFF.